The source of this TCR beta chain is a study of CD8+ T cells in alopecia areata. The overall study: It was 6 to 18 months of tofacitinib, and then there were 6 months off drug. Overall study findings and caveats: Both scalp clonality and the expanded CD8+ clones among the top 100 showed a significant decrease with tofacitinib. There were also resident alphabeta T cells of normal skin sequenced in scalp samples.

Germline V gene lookup returns CDR1 GTSNPN and CDR2 SVGIG (reference sequence). The CDR3 spans 14 residues. A note on this clone: What it recognizes is unknown.

Isolated RNA was reverse transcribed into cDNA used as the sequencing template. Assay used: immunoSEQ multiplex PCR; TCRdb lists only in-frame clones, some missing. The sample lists around 100,000 clones; roughly three fifths were seen once. Stated treatment: oral pan-JAK inhibitor, 5-10 mg twice daily. J is TRBJ2-5 and V is TRBV30; 9 bases align to TRBD1. The J call could be wrong; TRBJ2-7 is a better fit for the DNA end. The starting material was CD8+ T cells sorted from blood, obtained at week 24, from a patient treated with tofacitinib. The TCR was taken from a human donor with alopecia areata. CDR3 sequence reads: CAWSETGGPYEQYF. The CDR3 DNA sequence: TGTGCCTGGAGCGAGACAGGGGGACCCTACGAGCAGTACTTC.